These 30 T cell receptor beta chains originate from one sample sequenced in a study of cytomegalovirus exposure and HLA in healthy donors. PCR used 60 Vbeta primers and 13 Jbeta primers. Some clones are missing from TCRdb's copy, which holds only in-frame ones; the method was immunoSEQ multiplex PCR. The data show around 190,000 clones, almost 85% seen once. Sequences were obtained from PBMCs. These receptors were obtained from a woman between 45 and 65 years old in good health and CMV-seronegative.

This clone has only one observation. The CDR3 DNA sequence: TGTGCCAGCAGCCCCCGGGACAGGGCCCCAAGGAACACCGGGGAGCTGTTTTTT. Translation gives CASSPRDRAPRNTGELFF. The genes are TRBV9 and TRBJ2-2; TRBD1 matches 9 bases. V shed 4 bases and J 1 base; nucleotides not matched to a gene: 11. The CDR3 contains 18 residues. Germline lookup yields CDR1 SGDLS and CDR2 YYNGEE. The full variable domain, completed using reference TRBV9 and TRBJ2-2, is DSGVTQTPKHLITATGQRVTLRCSPRSGDLSVYWYQQSLDQGLQFLIQYYNGEERAKGNILERFSAQQFPDLHSELNLSSLELGDSALYFCASSPRDRAPRNTGELFFGEGSRLTVL.

The rearrangement uses TRBV7-7 and TRBJ2-5; tentatively, D is TRBD1 (6 bases). With 5 bases removed from V and 2 bases from J, the gap between germline ends came to 15 bases. In germline, CDR1 is SSHAT, CDR2 FNYEAQ (reference sequence). The CDR3 totals 15 residues. The CDR3 sequence: CASSRGPTGQETQYF. DNA of the CDR3: TGTGCCAGCAGCCGAGGGCCGACAGGACAAGAGACCCAGTACTTC.

The J gene is TRBJ2-2, the V gene TRBV28; tentative D call: TRBD1 (5 bases). V lost 6 bases and J lost 4, with 12 bases in between. This CDR3 region has 14 residues. The V gene's germline CDR1 is MDHEN and CDR2 SYDVKM. As DNA, the CDR3 is TGTGCCAGCAGCCTCTTTAGGGGCACCGGGGAGCTGTTTTTT. Its translation is CASSLFRGTGELFF.

In DNA form, the CDR3 reads TGTGCCAGCAGTTGGGGCCGGGATCAGCCCCAGCATTTT. It codes for CASSWGRDQPQHF. V gene TRBV28 combines with J gene TRBJ1-5, with D maybe TRBD1 (5 bases). V was clipped by 4 bases and J by 5 bases, with 9 bases between them. Germline lookup yields CDR1 MDHEN and CDR2 SYDVKM. This CDR3 region has 13 residues.

The genes are TRBV7-9 and TRBJ1-4; D possibly corresponds to TRBD1 (5 bases). Germline V gene lookup returns CDR1 SEHNR and CDR2 FQNEAQ (reference sequence). Trimming stripped 6 bases from V and 13 bases from J, with 24 bases between. The CDR3 has 15 residues. CDR3 bases: TGTGCCAGCAGGGGGGGAGACTCCATGGGTTCGGGACTGTTTTTT. Residues: CASRGGDSMGSGLFF. Full variable domain (remainder filled in from reference TRBV7-9 and TRBJ1-4): DTGVSQNPRHKITKRGQNVTFRCDPISEHNRLYWYRQTLGQGPEFLTYFQNEAQLEKSRLLSDRFSAERPKGSFSTLEIQRTEQGDSAMYLCASRGGDSMGSGLFFGSGTQLSVL.

Note on this clone: One junction end disagrees with the germline gene, perhaps due to a read error. This chain joins TRBV11-2 and TRBJ2-3, with D maybe TRBD2 (5 bases). CDR3 length: 17 residues. CDR1 SGHAT and CDR2 FQNNGV come from the germline V gene. The CDR3 DNA reads TGTGCCAGCAGCTTAGTGACACTCGGAGGCCCAGAGGGATACGCAGTATTT. Translated, it gives CASSLVTLGGPEGYAVF.

This sequence joins TRBV5-1 and TRBJ2-3; 11 bases agree with TRBD1. In germline, CDR1 is SGHRS, CDR2 YFSETQ. V lost 5 bases and J lost 2; bases outside the gene matches: 4. This CDR3 spans 15 amino acids. The DNA for the CDR3 is TGCGCCAGCAGTCCAGGACAGGGGGCCACAGATACGCAGTATTTT. Amino acids: CASSPGQGATDTQYF.

The chain links TRBV7-9 to TRBJ1-3; the D is unclear. From germline, CDR1 is SEHNR and CDR2 FQNEAQ (reference sequence). V was clipped by 2 bases and J by 9 bases, with 11 bases between them. The CDR3 length is 13 residues. The CDR3 reads CASSLSSVGTIYF. CDR3 DNA: TGTGCCAGCAGCTTATCCTCAGTTGGCACCATATATTTT.

The chain is built from TRBV5-1 and TRBJ1-4, with TRBD1 as a possible D gene (6 bases). The CDR3 runs to 14 residues. Trimming took 5 bases from V and 3 from J, leaving 11 bases between them. Germline V gives CDR1 SGHRS, CDR2 YFSETQ. The DNA of the CDR3 is TGCGCCAGCAGTCGGGGGGCGGCTAATGAAAAACTGTTTTTT. It codes for CASSRGAANEKLFF.

V gene TRBV28 combines with J gene TRBJ1-2; D not resolved. Germline lookup yields CDR1 MDHEN and CDR2 SYDVKM. Trimming took off 5 bases at V and 4 bases at J, with 11 bases between the two ends. This CDR3 has 13 residues. CDR3 DNA sequence: TGTGCCAGCAGTGGCCCGACAAGCTATGGCTACACCTTC. This translates into CASSGPTSYGYTF.

The rearrangement uses TRBV9 and TRBJ2-5; 7 nucleotides agree with TRBD2. The V gene end was trimmed by 4 bases and the J gene end by 2 bases; junction bases not matched to a gene: 14. The CDR3 covers 17 residues. Germline V gene sequence: CDR1 SGDLS, CDR2 YYNGEE. The CDR3 region has the DNA TGTGCCAGCAGCTCCGAGCCTACGGGACTACTACAAGAGACCCAGTACTTC. Translating gives CASSSEPTGLLQETQYF.

The chain links TRBV7-8 to TRBJ1-3; TRBD1 might be the D (5 bases). The V gene's germline CDR1 is SGHVS and CDR2 FQNEAQ. The V end was cut by 4 bases, the J end by 0 bases, with 10 bases between. The CDR3 consists of 15 residues. Here the CDR3 DNA reads TGTGCCAGCAGCTATCAGGGCCTCTCTGGAAACACCATATATTTT. The encoded protein is CASSYQGLSGNTIYF.

The chain combines TRBV28 with TRBJ2-7; 9 bases align to TRBD1. CDR1 and CDR2 from the germline V gene are MDHEN and SYDVKM. V dropped 3 bases and J dropped 7; count of bases not matched to a gene: 10. This CDR3 has 15 residues. This CDR3 reads CASSFLGQGTKEQYF. The CDR3 nucleotides read TGTGCCAGCAGTTTTTTGGGACAGGGTACTAAAGAGCAGTACTTC.

The gene calls are TRBV14 and TRBJ2-1; 7 positions agree with TRBD1. In germline, CDR1 is SGHDN, CDR2 FVKESK. The CDR3 has 14 residues. The J segment lost 4 bases and the V segment lost 4 bases, leaving 4 bases of the junction unmatched. CDR3 sequence reads: CASSPLTGYNEQFF. The CDR3 nucleotides are TGTGCCAGCAGCCCCTTGACAGGGTACAATGAGCAGTTCTTC.

This chain uses TRBV6-5 with TRBJ1-6, with TRBD1 matching over 7 bases. The V gene's germline CDR1 is MNHEY and CDR2 SVGAGI. This CDR3 is 14 amino acids long. Trimming at V came to 6 bases and at J to 10 bases, leaving 9 bases not matched to a gene. Here the CDR3 reads CASSRGQFGSPLHF. In nucleotides, the CDR3 is TGTGCCAGCAGCCGGGGACAGTTCGGCTCACCCCTCCACTTT.

V gene TRBV9 combines with J gene TRBJ1-1, with D unresolved. The CDR3 is 14 amino acids. V lost 0 bases and J 0 bases, leaving 6 bases between the germline ends. Germline V gives CDR1 SGDLS, CDR2 YYNGEE. The CDR3 bases are TGTGCCAGCAGCGTAGGAGTGGTGAACACTGAAGCTTTCTTT. It codes for CASSVGVVNTEAFF. The full variable domain, with the rest looked up from reference TRBV9 and TRBJ1-1, is DSGVTQTPKHLITATGQRVTLRCSPRSGDLSVYWYQQSLDQGLQFLIQYYNGEERAKGNILERFSAQQFPDLHSELNLSSLELGDSALYFCASSVGVVNTEAFFGQGTRLTVV.

The chain recombines TRBV27 with TRBJ1-3; 8 bases line up with TRBD1. The length of the CDR3 is 17 residues. V lost 1 base, J lost 4 bases, and 9 bases stayed unmatched. Germline values: CDR1 MNHEY, CDR2 SMNVEV (reference sequence). CDR3 nucleotides: TGTGCCAGCAGTTTATGGCCCGGGACAGGAGGAGGAAACACCATATATTTT. This codes for CASSLWPGTGGGNTIYF.

As DNA, the CDR3 is TGTGCCAGCAGCTTACTGAGACTAGCGGGCCAAGAGACCCAGTACTTC. Protein sequence: CASSLLRLAGQETQYF. The chain combines TRBV7-6 with TRBJ2-5, with 10 bases lining up with TRBD2. CDR3 length: 16 residues. Germline CDR1 and CDR2: SGHVS and FNYEAQ. The V segment lost 2 bases and the J segment 1 base; nucleotides outside the gene matches: 4.

V gene TRBV19 combines with J gene TRBJ2-7; 10 nucleotides match TRBD2. From germline, CDR1 is LNHDA and CDR2 SQIVND (reference sequence). The trim removed 7 bases at V and 6 bases at J, leaving 6 bases unmatched. The CDR3 is 13 amino acids. CDR3 sequence reads: CASIGAGGLEQYF. The CDR3 DNA sequence: TGTGCCAGTATCGGAGCGGGGGGGCTCGAGCAGTACTTC.

This clone was recorded only once. The V call is TRBV7-8, the J call TRBJ2-5, with D possibly matching TRBD2 (5 bases). The closer fit of TRBJ2-7 to the DNA end suggests the J call may be wrong. CDR3 length equals 14 residues. Germline V gene sequence: CDR1 SGHVS, CDR2 FQNEAQ. The CDR3 protein is CASSLARADYEQYF. As DNA, the CDR3 is TGTGCCAGCAGCTTAGCGCGGGCTGACTACGAGCAGTACTTC.

In its sample, this clone was seen a few times. This chain uses TRBV25-1 with TRBJ1-1; D not certain. The CDR3 consists of 16 residues. V lost 5 bases, J lost 4 bases, and 20 bases lay in between. Germline V gives CDR1 MGHDK, CDR2 SYGVNS. CDR3 sequence reads: CASSSPTARGPTEAFF. The CDR3 DNA is TGTGCCAGCAGTTCTCCTACGGCGCGAGGGCCCACTGAAGCTTTCTTT. The complete variable domain, with remaining parts taken from reference TRBV25-1 and TRBJ1-1, reads EADIYQTPRYLVIGTGKKITLECSQTMGHDKMYWYQQDPGMELHLIHYSYGVNSTEKGDLSSESTVSRIRTEHFPLTLESARPSHTSQYLCASSSPTARGPTEAFFGQGTRLTVV.

V and J are TRBV5-1 and TRBJ2-5; D possibly corresponds to TRBD1 (5 bases). Germline values: CDR1 SGHRS, CDR2 YFSETQ. V was pared by 0 bases and J by 4 bases, with 19 bases between. This CDR3 is built from 17 residues. CDR3 region: CASSLGPMQGPIETQYF. The CDR3 DNA is TGCGCCAGCAGCTTGGGACCTATGCAGGGTCCGATAGAGACCCAGTACTTC.

This clone came up once. The V call is TRBV6-1, the J call TRBJ2-1; 7 bases are a match to TRBD2. The germline gives CDR1 MNHNS, CDR2 SASEGT. V lost 4 bases to trimming and J lost 2 bases; unmatched junction nucleotides: 8. CDR3 length: 16 residues. As DNA, the CDR3 is TGTGCCAGCAGTGGCCCCACGGGAGGTCCCTACAATGAGCAGTTCTTC. Amino acid sequence: CASSGPTGGPYNEQFF.

The chain carries TRBV10-2 and TRBJ1-3; D remains unclear. In germline, CDR1 is WSHSY, CDR2 SAAADI. The CDR3 runs 16 residues. V lost 2 bases, J lost 0 bases, and 11 bases lay in between. For the CDR3, the DNA is TGCGCCAGCAGTGAGGCTAGAGGGTCCTCTGGAAACACCATATATTTT. It codes for CASSEARGSSGNTIYF.

The chain recombines TRBV28 with TRBJ2-1; a possible D gene is TRBD2 (5 bases). Germline V gene lookup returns CDR1 MDHEN and CDR2 SYDVKM. The CDR3 consists of 15 residues. Trimming removed 6 bases from V and 3 bases from J, with 15 bases in between. DNA for the CDR3: TGTGCCAGCAGCCCTCCGGCGGGCGACTACAATGAGCAGTTCTTC. This codes for CASSPPAGDYNEQFF.

V gene TRBV5-1 combines with J gene TRBJ2-4; 11 nucleotides align to TRBD1. The J segment lost 1 base and the V segment lost 8 bases, leaving 5 bases of the junction unmatched. This CDR3 region has 15 residues. Germline V gene lookup returns CDR1 SGHRS and CDR2 YFSETQ. CDR3 region: CASQRDRGAKNIQYF. DNA of the CDR3: TGCGCCAGTCAGCGGGACAGGGGGGCCAAAAACATTCAGTACTTC. The full variable domain, rest sourced from reference TRBV5-1 and TRBJ2-4, is KAGVTQTPRYLIKTRGQQVTLSCSPISGHRSVSWYQQTPGQGLQFLFEYFSETQRNKGNFPGRFSGRQFSNSRSEMNVSTLELGDSALYLCASQRDRGAKNIQYFGAGTRLSVL.

The chain employs TRBV11-2 and TRBJ2-7; D uncertain. V was pared by 1 base and J by 3 bases, with 10 bases between. Germline V lookup: CDR1 SGHAT, CDR2 FQNNGV. The CDR3 covers 14 residues. CDR3 nucleotide sequence: TGTGCCAGCAGCTTAGTATCGCGACTCTACGAGCAGTACTTC. Protein product: CASSLVSRLYEQYF.

This chain connects TRBV7-2 to TRBJ1-5; tentative D call: TRBD1 (5 bases). V was shortened by 5 bases and J by 2 bases, with 13 bases between the two germline ends. CDR1 and CDR2 (germline): SGHTA, FQGNSA. CDR3 length equals 15 residues. The CDR3 region has the DNA TGTGCCAGCAGCCTCCAAGGAGGGGGCAATCAGCCCCAGCATTTT. Its translation: CASSLQGGGNQPQHF.

This sequence joins TRBV19 and TRBJ2-7; 8 bases align to TRBD1. V lost 5 bases to trimming and J lost 3 bases; unmatched junction nucleotides: 0. Germline loops: CDR1 LNHDA, CDR2 SQIVND (reference sequence). This CDR3 has 12 amino acids. The CDR3 spells CASSGQGYEQYF. The CDR3 coding sequence is TGTGCCAGTAGTGGACAGGGCTACGAGCAGTACTTC.

The chain combines TRBV7-9 with TRBJ1-5; 8 bases line up with TRBD1. V lost 3 bases and J lost 5; bases outside the gene matches: 3. The CDR3 contains 14 residues. CDR1 is SEHNR and CDR2 is FQNEAQ in the germline V gene (reference sequence). CDR3 region: CASSFSQGDQPQHF. In DNA form, the CDR3 reads TGTGCCAGCAGCTTCTCACAGGGGGATCAGCCCCAGCATTTT.